This TCR beta chain comes out of a study of T cells after somatic rescue of genetic block. Some clones are missing from TCRdb's copy, which holds only in-frame ones; the method was immunoSEQ multiplex PCR. The sample comprises 95,000 to 120,000 clones, just over 90% of which are singletons, and approximately 1.5% rests with the top ten. This CDR3 region has 11 residues. Germline CDR1 SGHTA, CDR2 FQGNSA. The V end was cut by 4 bases, the J end by 6 bases, with 5 bases between. Notes on this clone: The identical CDR3 is also encoded by other nucleotide sequences in the sample.

The V call is TRBV7-2, the J call TRBJ2-3; D gene unclear. The receptor comes from a woman under 30. The sample consisted of peripheral blood mononuclear cells (PBMCs). CDR3: CASSSLDTQYF. The CDR3 region has the DNA TGTGCCAGCAGCTCCCTGGATACGCAGTATTTT.